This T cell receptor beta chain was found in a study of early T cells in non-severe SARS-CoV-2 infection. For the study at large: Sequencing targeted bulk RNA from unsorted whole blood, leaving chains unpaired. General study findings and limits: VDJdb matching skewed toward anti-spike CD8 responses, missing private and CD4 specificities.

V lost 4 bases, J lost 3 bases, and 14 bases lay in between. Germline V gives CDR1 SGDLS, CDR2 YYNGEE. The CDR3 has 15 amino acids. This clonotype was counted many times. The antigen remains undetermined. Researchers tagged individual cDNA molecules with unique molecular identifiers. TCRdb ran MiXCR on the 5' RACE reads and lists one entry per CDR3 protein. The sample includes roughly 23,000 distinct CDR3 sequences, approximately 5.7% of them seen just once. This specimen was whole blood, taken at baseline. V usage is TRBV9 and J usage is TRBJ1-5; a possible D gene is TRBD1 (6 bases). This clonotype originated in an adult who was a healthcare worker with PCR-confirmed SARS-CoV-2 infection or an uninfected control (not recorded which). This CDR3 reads CASSQGSGDNQPQHF. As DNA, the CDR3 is TGTGCCAGCAGCCAGGGGTCCGGGGACAATCAGCCCCAGCATTTT.